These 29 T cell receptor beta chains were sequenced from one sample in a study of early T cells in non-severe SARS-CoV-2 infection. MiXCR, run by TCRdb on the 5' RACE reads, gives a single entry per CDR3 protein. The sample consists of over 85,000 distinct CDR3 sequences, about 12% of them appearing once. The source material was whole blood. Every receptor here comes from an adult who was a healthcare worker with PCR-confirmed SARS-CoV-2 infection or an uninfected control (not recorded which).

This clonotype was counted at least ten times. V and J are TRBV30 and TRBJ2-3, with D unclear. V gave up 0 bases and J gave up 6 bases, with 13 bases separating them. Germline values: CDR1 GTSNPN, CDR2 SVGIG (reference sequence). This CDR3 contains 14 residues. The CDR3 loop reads CAWSVGQQPDTQYF. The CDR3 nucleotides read TGTGCCTGGAGTGTTGGGCAGCAACCCGATACGCAGTATTTT.

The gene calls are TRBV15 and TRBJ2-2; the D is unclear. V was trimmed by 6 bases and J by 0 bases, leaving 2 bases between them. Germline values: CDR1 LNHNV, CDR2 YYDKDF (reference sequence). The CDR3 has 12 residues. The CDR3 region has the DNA TGTGCCACCAGGGCGAACACCGGGGAGCTGTTTTTT. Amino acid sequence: CATRANTGELFF.

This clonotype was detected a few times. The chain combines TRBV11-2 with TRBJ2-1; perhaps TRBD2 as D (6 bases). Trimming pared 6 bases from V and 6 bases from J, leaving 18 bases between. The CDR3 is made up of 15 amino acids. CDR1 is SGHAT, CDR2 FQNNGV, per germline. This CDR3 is CASSFWRRGLNEQFF. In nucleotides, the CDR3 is TGTGCCAGCAGTTTTTGGAGGAGGGGACTCAATGAGCAGTTCTTC.

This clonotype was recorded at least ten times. The chain's CDR3 is CASSEDRANTEAFF. In DNA form, the CDR3 reads TGCGCCAGCAGCGAGGACAGGGCGAACACTGAAGCTTTCTTT. The rearrangement joins TRBV5-1 to TRBJ1-1; 8 nucleotides match TRBD1. After removal of 4 bases from V and 1 base from J, the junction contained 3 bases not matched to a gene. The CDR3 is made up of 14 amino acids. CDR1 is SGHRS, CDR2 YFSETQ, per germline.

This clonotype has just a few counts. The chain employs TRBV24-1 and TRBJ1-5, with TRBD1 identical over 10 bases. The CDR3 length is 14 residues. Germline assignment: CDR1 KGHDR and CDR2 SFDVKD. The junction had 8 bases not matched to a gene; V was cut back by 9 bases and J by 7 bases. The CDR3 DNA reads TGTGCCACCGCAGGGACAGGGGCGGGACAGCCCCAGCATTTT. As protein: CATAGTGAGQPQHF.

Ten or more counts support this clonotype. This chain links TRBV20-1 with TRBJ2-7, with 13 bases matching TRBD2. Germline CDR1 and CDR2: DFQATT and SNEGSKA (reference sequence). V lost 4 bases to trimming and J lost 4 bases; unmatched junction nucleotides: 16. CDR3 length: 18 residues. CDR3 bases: TGCAGTGCTAATAGCGGACTAGCGGGAGAGATAGCAGCTTACGAGCAGTACTTC. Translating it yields CSANSGLAGEIAAYEQYF.

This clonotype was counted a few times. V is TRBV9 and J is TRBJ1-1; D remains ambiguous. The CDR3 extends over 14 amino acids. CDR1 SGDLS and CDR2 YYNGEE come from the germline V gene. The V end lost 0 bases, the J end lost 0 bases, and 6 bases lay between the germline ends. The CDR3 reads CASSVDPVNTEAFF. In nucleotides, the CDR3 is TGTGCCAGCAGCGTAGACCCAGTGAACACTGAAGCTTTCTTT. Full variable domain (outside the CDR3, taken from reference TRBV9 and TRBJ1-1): DSGVTQTPKHLITATGQRVTLRCSPRSGDLSVYWYQQSLDQGLQFLIQYYNGEERAKGNILERFSAQQFPDLHSELNLSSLELGDSALYFCASSVDPVNTEAFFGQGTRLTVV.

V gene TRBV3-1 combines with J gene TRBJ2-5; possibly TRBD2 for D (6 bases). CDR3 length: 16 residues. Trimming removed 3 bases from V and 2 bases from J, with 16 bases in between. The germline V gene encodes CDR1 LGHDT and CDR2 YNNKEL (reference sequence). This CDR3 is CASSQYIADKQETQYF. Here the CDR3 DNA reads TGTGCCAGCAGCCAGTATATAGCGGACAAGCAAGAGACCCAGTACTTC.

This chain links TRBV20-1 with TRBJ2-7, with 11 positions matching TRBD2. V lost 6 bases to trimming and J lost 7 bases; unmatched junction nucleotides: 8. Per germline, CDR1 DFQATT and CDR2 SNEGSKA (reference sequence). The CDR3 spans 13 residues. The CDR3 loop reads CSARSLAGGEQYF. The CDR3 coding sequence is TGCAGTGCGAGGAGTCTAGCGGGAGGTGAGCAGTACTTC.

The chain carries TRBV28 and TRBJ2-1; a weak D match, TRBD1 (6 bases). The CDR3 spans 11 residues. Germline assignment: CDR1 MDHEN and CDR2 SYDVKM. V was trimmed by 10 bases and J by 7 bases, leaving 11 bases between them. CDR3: CAISRGNEQFF. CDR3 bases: TGTGCCATCTCTAGGGGGAATGAGCAGTTCTTC.

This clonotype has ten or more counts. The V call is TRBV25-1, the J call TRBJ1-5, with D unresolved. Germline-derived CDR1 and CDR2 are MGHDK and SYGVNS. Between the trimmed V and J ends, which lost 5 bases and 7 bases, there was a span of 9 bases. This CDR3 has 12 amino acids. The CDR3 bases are TGTGCCAGCAGTCGACCGGGACAGCCCCAGCATTTT. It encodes CASSRPGQPQHF. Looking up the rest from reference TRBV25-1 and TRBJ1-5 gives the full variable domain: EADIYQTPRYLVIGTGKKITLECSQTMGHDKMYWYQQDPGMELHLIHYSYGVNSTEKGDLSSESTVSRIRTEHFPLTLESARPSHTSQYLCASSRPGQPQHFGDGTRLSIL.

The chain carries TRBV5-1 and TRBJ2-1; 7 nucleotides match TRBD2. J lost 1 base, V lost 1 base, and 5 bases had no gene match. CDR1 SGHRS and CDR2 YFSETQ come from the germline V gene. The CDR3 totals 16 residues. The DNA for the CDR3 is TGCGCCAGCAGCTTGATGGGGAGGGGATCCTACAATGAGCAGTTCTTC. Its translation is CASSLMGRGSYNEQFF.

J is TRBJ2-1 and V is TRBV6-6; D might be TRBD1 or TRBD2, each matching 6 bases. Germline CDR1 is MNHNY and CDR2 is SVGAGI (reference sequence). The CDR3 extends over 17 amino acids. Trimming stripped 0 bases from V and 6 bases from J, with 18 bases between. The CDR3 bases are TGTGCCAGCAGTTACTCGAGGATACTTGAGGGGGGCAATGAGCAGTTCTTC. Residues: CASSYSRILEGGNEQFF.

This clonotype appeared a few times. DNA of the CDR3: TGTGCCAGCAGCTTGAGAGGCAGCAGCTCCTATAATTCACCCCTCCACTTT. Its protein is CASSLRGSSSYNSPLHF. This chain links TRBV5-4 with TRBJ1-6; D unresolved. CDR3 length: 17 residues. Between the trimmed V and J ends, which lost 1 base and 0 bases, there was a span of 11 bases. Germline assignment: CDR1 SGHNT and CDR2 YYREEE (reference sequence).

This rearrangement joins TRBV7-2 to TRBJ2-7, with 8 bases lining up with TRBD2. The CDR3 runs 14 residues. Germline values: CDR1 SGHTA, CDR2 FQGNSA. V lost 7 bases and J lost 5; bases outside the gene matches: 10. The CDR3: CASTSGTRPHEQYF. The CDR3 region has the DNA TGTGCCAGCACTTCCGGGACTAGACCCCACGAGCAGTACTTC.

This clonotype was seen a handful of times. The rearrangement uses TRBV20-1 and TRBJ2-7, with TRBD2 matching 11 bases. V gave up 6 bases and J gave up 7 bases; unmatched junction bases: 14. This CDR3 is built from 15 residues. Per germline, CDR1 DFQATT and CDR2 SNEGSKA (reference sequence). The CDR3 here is CSAKRPLAGGEEQYF. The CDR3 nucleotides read TGCAGTGCCAAGAGGCCCCTAGCGGGAGGTGAAGAGCAGTACTTC.

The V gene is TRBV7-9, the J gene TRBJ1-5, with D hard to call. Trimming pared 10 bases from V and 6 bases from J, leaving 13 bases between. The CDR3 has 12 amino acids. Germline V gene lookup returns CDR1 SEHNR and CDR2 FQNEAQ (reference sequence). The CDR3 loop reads CANYRALQPQHF. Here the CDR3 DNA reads TGTGCCAACTACCGGGCCCTTCAGCCCCAGCATTTT.

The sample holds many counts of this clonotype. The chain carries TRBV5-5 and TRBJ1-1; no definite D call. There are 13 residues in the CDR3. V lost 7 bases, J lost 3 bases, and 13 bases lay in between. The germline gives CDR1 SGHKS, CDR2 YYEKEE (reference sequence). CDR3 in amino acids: CASGMRVDTEAFF. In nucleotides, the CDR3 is TGTGCCAGCGGAATGAGAGTAGACACTGAAGCTTTCTTT.

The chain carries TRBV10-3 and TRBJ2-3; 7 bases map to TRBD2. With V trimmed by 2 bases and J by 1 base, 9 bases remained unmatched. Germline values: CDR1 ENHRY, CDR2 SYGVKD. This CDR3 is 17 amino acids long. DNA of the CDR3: TGTGCCATCAGTGAGAGCGAGGGAGGGTCCCGCACAGATACGCAGTATTTT. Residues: CAISESEGGSRTDTQYF.

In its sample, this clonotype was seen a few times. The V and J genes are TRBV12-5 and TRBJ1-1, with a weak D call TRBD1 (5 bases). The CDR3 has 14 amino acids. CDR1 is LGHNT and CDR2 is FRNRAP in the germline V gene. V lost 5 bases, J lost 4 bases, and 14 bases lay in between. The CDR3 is CASGPGQGGTEAFF. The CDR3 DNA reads TGTGCTAGTGGTCCAGGGCAGGGTGGCACTGAAGCTTTCTTT.

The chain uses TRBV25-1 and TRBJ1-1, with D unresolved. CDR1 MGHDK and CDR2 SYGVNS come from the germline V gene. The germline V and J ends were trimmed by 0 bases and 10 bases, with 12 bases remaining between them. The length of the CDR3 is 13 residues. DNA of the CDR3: TGTGCCAGCAGTGAATATAGGGAAGGGCCAGCTTTCTTT. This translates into CASSEYREGPAFF.

CDR3 nucleotide sequence: TGTGCCAGCAGTGAGCAGGGCAAAGGGAACTACGAGCAGTACTTC. It encodes CASSEQGKGNYEQYF. The chain has TRBV25-1 and TRBJ2-7; weak D call: TRBD1 (5 bases). Germline lookup yields CDR1 MGHDK and CDR2 SYGVNS. The ends were cut back, 3 bases at V and 3 bases at J, with 15 bases in the middle. This CDR3 has 15 amino acids.

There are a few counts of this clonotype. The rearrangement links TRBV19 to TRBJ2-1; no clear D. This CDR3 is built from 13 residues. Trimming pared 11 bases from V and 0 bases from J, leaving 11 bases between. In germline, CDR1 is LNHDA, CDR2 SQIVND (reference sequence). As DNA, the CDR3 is TGTGCCGGGCTACTCAGCTCCTACAATGAGCAGTTCTTC. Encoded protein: CAGLLSSYNEQFF.

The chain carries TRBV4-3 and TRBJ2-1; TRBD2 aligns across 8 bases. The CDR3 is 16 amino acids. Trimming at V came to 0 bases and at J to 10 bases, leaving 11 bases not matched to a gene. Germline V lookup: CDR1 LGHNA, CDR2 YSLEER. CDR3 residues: CASSQDYQRELEEQFF. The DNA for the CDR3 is TGCGCCAGCAGCCAAGATTACCAGCGGGAGTTGGAGGAGCAGTTCTTC.

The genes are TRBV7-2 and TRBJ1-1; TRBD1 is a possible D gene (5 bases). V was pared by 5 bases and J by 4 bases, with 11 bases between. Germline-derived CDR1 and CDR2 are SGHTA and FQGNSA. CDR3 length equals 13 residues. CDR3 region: CASSNRRGTEAFF. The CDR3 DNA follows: TGTGCCAGCAGCAACCGAAGGGGCACTGAAGCTTTCTTT.

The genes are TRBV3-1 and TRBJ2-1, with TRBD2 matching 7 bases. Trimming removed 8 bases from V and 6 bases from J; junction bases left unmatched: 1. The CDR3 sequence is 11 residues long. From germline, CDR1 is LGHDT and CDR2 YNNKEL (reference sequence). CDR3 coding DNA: TGTGCCAGCCGGACTAGCAATGAGCAGTTCTTC. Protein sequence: CASRTSNEQFF.

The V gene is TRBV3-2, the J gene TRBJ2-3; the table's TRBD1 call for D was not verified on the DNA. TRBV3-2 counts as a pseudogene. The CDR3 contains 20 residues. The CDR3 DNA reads TGTGCCAGCAGCCAAGATCAACGTGACCGGGGGTCGCCTAGCACAGATACGCAGTATTTT. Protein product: CASSQDQRDRGSPSTDTQYF.

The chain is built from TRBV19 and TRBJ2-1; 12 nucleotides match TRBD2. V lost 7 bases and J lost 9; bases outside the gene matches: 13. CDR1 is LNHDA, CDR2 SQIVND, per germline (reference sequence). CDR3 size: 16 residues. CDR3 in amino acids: CASKSLAGGPGSEQFF. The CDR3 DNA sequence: TGTGCCAGTAAAAGCCTAGCGGGAGGGCCAGGTAGTGAGCAGTTCTTC. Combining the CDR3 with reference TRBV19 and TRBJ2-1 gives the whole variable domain DGGITQSPKYLFRKEGQNVTLSCEQNLNHDAMYWYRQDPGQGLRLIYYSQIVNDFQKGDIAEGYSVSREKKESFPLTVTSAQKNPTAFYLCASKSLAGGPGSEQFFGPGTRLTVL.

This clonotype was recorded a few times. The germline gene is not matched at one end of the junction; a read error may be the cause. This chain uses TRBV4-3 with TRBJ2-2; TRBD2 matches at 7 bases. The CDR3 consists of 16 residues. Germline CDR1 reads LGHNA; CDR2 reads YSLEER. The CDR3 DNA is TGCGCCAGCAGCCAAGTCGGCGGGAGAAGCACCAGGGAGCTGTTTTTT. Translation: CASSQVGGRSTRELFF.